This T cell receptor beta chain was captured in a study of T cells in Graves' hyperthyroidism and ophthalmopathy. Study overall: Blood was drawn when the patient was first diagnosed and still untreated.

This clonotype was found a few times. The investigators amplified TCR beta CDR3 regions from RNA transcripts. HTBI primers were used for first-round RT-PCR of the TCR CDR3. One entry per CDR3 protein results from TCRdb running MiXCR on the multiplex PCR reads. This sample has hundreds of thousands of distinct CDR3 sequences, with 20% found just once. CDR1 is SGHTA, CDR2 FQGTGA, per germline. Trimming took 4 bases from V and 8 from J; bases not matched to a gene: 6. CDR3 length equals 16 residues. Pregnant or lactating patients were excluded, as were those with uncontrolled infection or other autoimmune disease. Diagnosis rested on symptoms, serum thyroxine and TRAb, thyroid ultrasound, and orbital computed tomography. PBMCs were sourced from more than 7.5 ml fresh peripheral blood.

Input material: blood. This receptor was taken from a man between 40 and 49 years old with Graves' ophthalmopathy. The chain is built from TRBV7-3 and TRBJ2-2, with 14 positions matching TRBD2. Here the CDR3 reads CASSSGLAGVAGELFF. The CDR3 DNA reads as TGTGCCAGCAGCTCGGGACTAGCGGGAGTTGCAGGGGAGCTGTTTTTT.